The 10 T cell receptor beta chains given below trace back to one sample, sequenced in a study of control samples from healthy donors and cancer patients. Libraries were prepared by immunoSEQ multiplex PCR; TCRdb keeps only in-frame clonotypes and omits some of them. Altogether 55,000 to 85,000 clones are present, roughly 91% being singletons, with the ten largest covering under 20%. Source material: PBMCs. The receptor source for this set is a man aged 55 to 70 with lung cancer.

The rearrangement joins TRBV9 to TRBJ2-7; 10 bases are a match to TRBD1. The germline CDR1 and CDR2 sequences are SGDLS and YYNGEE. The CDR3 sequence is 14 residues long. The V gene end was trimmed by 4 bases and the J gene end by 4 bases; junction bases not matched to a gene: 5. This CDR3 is CASSSGTGAYEQYF. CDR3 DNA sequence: TGTGCCAGCAGCTCCGGGACAGGGGCTTACGAGCAGTACTTC.

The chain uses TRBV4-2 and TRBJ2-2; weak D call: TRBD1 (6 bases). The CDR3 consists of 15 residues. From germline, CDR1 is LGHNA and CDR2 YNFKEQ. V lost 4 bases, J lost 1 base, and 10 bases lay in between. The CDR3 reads CASSPRTENTGELFF. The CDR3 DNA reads TGTGCCAGCAGCCCGCGGACAGAGAACACCGGGGAGCTGTTTTTT.

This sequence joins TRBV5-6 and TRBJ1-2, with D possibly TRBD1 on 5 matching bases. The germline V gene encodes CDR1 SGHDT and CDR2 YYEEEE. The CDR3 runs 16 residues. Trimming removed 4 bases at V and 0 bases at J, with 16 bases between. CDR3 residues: CASSPIIQEANYGYTF. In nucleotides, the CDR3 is TGTGCCAGCAGCCCGATAATACAGGAAGCTAACTATGGCTACACCTTC.

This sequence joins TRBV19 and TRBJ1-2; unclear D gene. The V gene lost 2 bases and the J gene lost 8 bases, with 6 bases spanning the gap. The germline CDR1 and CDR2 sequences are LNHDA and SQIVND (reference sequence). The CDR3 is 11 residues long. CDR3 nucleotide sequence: TGTGCCAGTAGTATATCACACGGCTACACCTTC. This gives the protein CASSISHGYTF.

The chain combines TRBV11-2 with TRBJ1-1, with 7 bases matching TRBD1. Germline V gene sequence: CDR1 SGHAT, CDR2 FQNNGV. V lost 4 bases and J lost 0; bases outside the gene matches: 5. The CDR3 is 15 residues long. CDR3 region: CASSSGQAMNTEAFF. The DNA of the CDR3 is TGTGCCAGCAGCTCCGGACAGGCGATGAACACTGAAGCTTTCTTT.

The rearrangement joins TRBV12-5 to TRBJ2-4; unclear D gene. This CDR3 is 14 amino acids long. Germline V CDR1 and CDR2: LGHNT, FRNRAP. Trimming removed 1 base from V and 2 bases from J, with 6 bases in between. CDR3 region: CASGLGTTKNIQYF. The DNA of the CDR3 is TGTGCTAGTGGTTTGGGAACCACCAAAAACATTCAGTACTTC.

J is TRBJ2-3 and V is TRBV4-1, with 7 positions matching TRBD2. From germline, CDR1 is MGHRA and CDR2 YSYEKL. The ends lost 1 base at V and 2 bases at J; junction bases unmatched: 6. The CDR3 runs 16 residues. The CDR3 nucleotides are TGCGCCAGCAGCCAAGGATCGGGGGGTTACACAGATACGCAGTATTTT. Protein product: CASSQGSGGYTDTQYF.

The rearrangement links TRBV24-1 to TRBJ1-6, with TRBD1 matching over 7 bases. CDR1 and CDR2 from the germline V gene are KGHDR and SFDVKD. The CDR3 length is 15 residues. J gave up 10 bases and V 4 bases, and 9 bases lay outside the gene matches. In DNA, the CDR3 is TGTGCCACCAGTGACTCCCGGACAGGTCGGTCACCCCTCCACTTT. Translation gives CATSDSRTGRSPLHF.

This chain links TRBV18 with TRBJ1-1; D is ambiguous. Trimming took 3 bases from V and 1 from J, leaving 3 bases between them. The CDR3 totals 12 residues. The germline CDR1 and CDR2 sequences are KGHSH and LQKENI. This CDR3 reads CASSPGNTEAFF. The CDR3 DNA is TGTGCCAGCTCACCCGGGAACACTGAAGCTTTCTTT.

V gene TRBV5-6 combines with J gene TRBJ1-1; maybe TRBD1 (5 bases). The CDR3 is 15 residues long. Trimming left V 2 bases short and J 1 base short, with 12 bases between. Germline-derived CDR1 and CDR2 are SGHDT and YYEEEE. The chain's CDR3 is CASSLPDSPNTEAFF. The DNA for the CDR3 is TGTGCCAGCAGCTTACCAGACAGCCCGAACACTGAAGCTTTCTTT. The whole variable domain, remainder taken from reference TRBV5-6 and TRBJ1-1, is DAGVTQSPTHLIKTRGQQVTLRCSPKSGHDTVSWYQQALGQGPQFIFQYYEEEERQRGNFPDRFSGHQFPNYSSELNVNALLLGDSALYLCASSLPDSPNTEAFFGQGTRLTVV.